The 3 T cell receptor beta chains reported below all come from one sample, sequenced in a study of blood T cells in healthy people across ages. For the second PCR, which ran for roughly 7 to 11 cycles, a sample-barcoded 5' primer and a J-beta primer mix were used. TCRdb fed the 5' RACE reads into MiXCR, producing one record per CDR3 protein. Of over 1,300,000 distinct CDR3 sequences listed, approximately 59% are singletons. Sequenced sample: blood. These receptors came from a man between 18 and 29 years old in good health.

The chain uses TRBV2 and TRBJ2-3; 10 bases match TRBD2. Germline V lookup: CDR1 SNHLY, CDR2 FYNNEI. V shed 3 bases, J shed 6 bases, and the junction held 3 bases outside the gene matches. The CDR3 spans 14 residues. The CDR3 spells CASSDLAGADTQYF. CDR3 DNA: TGTGCCAGCAGTGATCTAGCGGGAGCGGATACGCAGTATTTT.

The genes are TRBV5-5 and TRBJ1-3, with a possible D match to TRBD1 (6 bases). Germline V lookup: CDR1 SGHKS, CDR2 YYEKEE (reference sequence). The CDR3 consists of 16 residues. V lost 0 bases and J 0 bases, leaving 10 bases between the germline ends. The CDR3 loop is CASSLEDSFSGNTIYF. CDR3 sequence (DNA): TGTGCCAGCAGCTTGGAGGACAGCTTCTCTGGAAACACCATATATTTT.

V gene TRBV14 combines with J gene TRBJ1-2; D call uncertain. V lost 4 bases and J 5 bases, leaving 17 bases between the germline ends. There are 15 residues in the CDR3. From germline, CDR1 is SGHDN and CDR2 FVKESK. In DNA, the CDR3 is TGTGCCAGCAGCCCCCCGTCGACTGTGACTTATGGCTACACCTTC. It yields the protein CASSPPSTVTYGYTF.